This is a list of T cell receptor beta chains from one sample in a study of T cells after yellow fever vaccination. TCRdb redid the calling of the 5' RACE reads with MiXCR, one entry per CDR3 protein. The table shows under 700,000 distinct CDR3 sequences, with 17% occurring only once. The sample consisted of PBMCs, taken more than 4 days after the first yellow fever vaccination. These receptor sequences come from a man between 18 and 29 years old who received the YFV17D yellow fever vaccine. CDR3s include the opening cysteine and the closing phenylalanine or tryptophan. The D gene is left open where the match is weak. Clone size is not always given. Where it is, it says once, few, many or a class for expanded clones.

V	D	size	J	DNA	CDR3
TRBV5-1	NA	NA	TRBJ2-5	TGCGCCAGCAGCCTGGCAGGCGCGTACCAAGAGACCCAGTACTTC	CASSLAGAYQETQYF
TRBV6-1	TRBD2	once	TRBJ2-3	TGTGCCAGCAGTGAAGCGCTTCTAGCGGGGATCACAGATACGCAGTATTTT	CASSEALLAGITDTQYF
TRBV15	TRBD1	few	TRBJ1-4	TGTGCCACCAGCAGTTTTCAGGGGGCACGAACTAATGAAAAACTGTTTTTT	CATSSFQGARTNEKLFF
TRBV6-2/TRBV6-3	NA	many	TRBJ2-1	TGTGCCAGCAGTTCAGACATCAGCCTCTACAATGAGCAGTTCTTC	CASSSDISLYNEQFF
TRBV5-1	TRBD1	NA	TRBJ2-1	TGCGCCAGCAGCTTGGAAGGGCAGGGGGCTGGGAATGAGCAGTTCTTC	CASSLEGQGAGNEQFF
TRBV9	NA	few	TRBJ2-5	TGTGCCAGCAGCGTAGATCAAGCTGTGGGGACCCAGTACTTC	CASSVDQAVGTQYF
TRBV12-3/TRBV12-4	NA	NA	TRBJ1-5	TGTGCCAGCAGTTTAGCCCTGGATCGTTATCAGCCCCAGCATTTT	CASSLALDRYQPQHF
TRBV20-1	NA	NA	TRBJ1-2	TGCAGTGCTAGGGACAGACTTCCCTATGGCTACACCTTC	CSARDRLPYGYTF
TRBV3-1	NA	few	TRBJ2-3	TGTGCCAGCAGCCCCCCTCTAGCACTGTCCACAGATACGCAGTATTTT	CASSPPLALSTDTQYF
TRBV3-1	TRBD1	NA	TRBJ2-2	TGTGCCAGCAGTCACACCGGGACAGGGATCACCGGGGAGCTGTTTTTT	CASSHTGTGITGELFF
TRBV24-1	NA	NA	TRBJ2-3	TGTGCCACCCGCGGGCAACTCTCAGATACGCAGTATTTT	CATRGQLSDTQYF
TRBV19	NA	NA	TRBJ2-3	TGTGCCAGTAGTCTCGGCAGCCCCATCTTGTATACGCAGTATTTT	CASSLGSPILYTQYF
TRBV24-1	NA	NA	TRBJ2-2	TGTGCCCCCGGCTCGGGGGTAACCGGGGAGCTGTTTTTT	CAPGSGVTGELFF
TRBV7-3	NA	NA	TRBJ2-5	TGTGCCAGCAGCCCTCAGGGCGGAGAGACCCAGTACTTC	CASSPQGGETQYF
TRBV27	TRBD1	many	TRBJ1-1	TGTGCCAGCAGTCCCCGACAGGGGGTTACTGAAGCTTTCTTT	CASSPRQGVTEAFF
TRBV19	NA	few	TRBJ2-5	TGTGCCAGTAGTAAGGGATGGGGGGAGACCCAGTACTTC	CASSKGWGETQYF
TRBV4-2	NA	many	TRBJ2-5	TGTGCCAGCAGCCAGGGGGACGCGGAAGAGACCCAGTACTTC	CASSQGDAEETQYF
TRBV7-9	NA	few	TRBJ1-4	TGTGCCAGCAGAAACGGGGGGAGCCAAAATGAAAAACTGTTTTTT	CASRNGGSQNEKLFF
TRBV7-9	NA	few	TRBJ1-1	TGTGCCAGCAGCTTTTTCAGGGTGAACACTGAAGCTTTCTTT	CASSFFRVNTEAFF